The clone carrying this TCR beta chain was seen a handful of times. Its antigen is unknown. Sequencing of cultured CD4+ T cell DNA used the Oncomine TCR Beta short-read assay. TCRdb fed the PCR reads into MiXCR, producing one record per CDR3 protein. The table has 6,500 to 7,500 distinct CDR3 sequences, roughly two fifths seen once. The sample originates from a study of vaccination and CD4 T cells after COVID-19. Study-level information: Two Hispanic individuals were among six male and four female convalescent patients. The cells in question were stimulated using overlapping spike peptides derived from SARS-CoV-2, HCoV-NL63, HCoV-OC43 and HCoV-229E.

Germline CDR1 reads SGHVS; CDR2 reads FNYEAQ. The trim removed 2 bases at V and 5 bases at J, leaving 9 bases unmatched. The CDR3 runs to 17 residues. Stated treatment: roughly nine-day PBMC culture with coronavirus spike peptide pools or control peptides (ViraFEST assay). The unexposed donor gave CD4+ T cells before the COVID-19 pandemic (2011-2018). When enough cells were available, unexposed-donor CD4+ T cells were probed with SARS-CoV-2 S/N and four cold-coronavirus spikes. This receptor was identified in a human donor in good health. Material: CD4+ T cells from blood, cultured in vitro. V is TRBV7-6 and J is TRBJ2-2; 9 bases are a match to TRBD2. CDR3 DNA sequence: TGTGCCAGCAGCTTATTGTCGCGGGGGGGCCTTACCGGGGAGCTGTTTTTT. This translates into CASSLLSRGGLTGELFF.